This passage covers 5 T cell receptor beta chains from one sample sequenced in a study of T cell responses to AZD1222 COVID-19 vaccine. Method: immunoSEQ multiplex PCR; TCRdb's copy keeps in-frame clones and lacks some. Of about 150,000 clones in the sample, more than 85% were seen once. The material sequenced was peripheral blood, taken 28 days after the second AZD1222 dose. The receptor set was obtained from an adult who received the AZD1222 COVID-19 vaccine.

The chain employs TRBV7-9 and TRBJ2-7; D assignment may be TRBD1 or TRBD2 (5 bases each). The CDR3 spans 13 residues. The germline V gene has CDR1 SEHNR and CDR2 FQNEAQ (reference sequence). V lost 5 bases to trimming and J lost 2 bases, with 10 bases between them. The CDR3 nucleotides read TGTGCCAGCAGCCTGGGGGAGCCCTACGAGCAGTACTTC. It is translated as CASSLGEPYEQYF. Based on the CDR3 plus reference TRBV7-9 and TRBJ2-7, the full variable domain is DTGVSQNPRHKITKRGQNVTFRCDPISEHNRLYWYRQTLGQGPEFLTYFQNEAQLEKSRLLSDRFSAERPKGSFSTLEIQRTEQGDSAMYLCASSLGEPYEQYFGPGTRLTVT.

The chain carries TRBV19 and TRBJ1-2; unclear D gene. Germline V gene data show CDR1 as LNHDA and CDR2 as SQIVND (reference sequence). CDR3 length: 13 amino acids. Trimming shortened V by 11 bases and J by 4 bases, and 17 bases separated the two germline ends. As DNA, the CDR3 is TGTGCCGGGCTCCCGGCCGGAGGCTATGGCTACACCTTC. Translating it yields CAGLPAGGYGYTF.

CDR3 DNA: TGTGCCTCAACGACAGGAAATAGCAATCAGCCCCAGCATTTT. This translates into CASTTGNSNQPQHF. The V gene is TRBV28, the J gene TRBJ1-5; TRBD1 might be the D (6 bases). The CDR3 runs 14 residues. From germline, CDR1 is MDHEN and CDR2 SYDVKM. Trimming took off 11 bases at V and 0 bases at J, with 14 bases between the two ends.

The rearrangement links TRBV7-9 to TRBJ1-2, with 10 bases identical to TRBD1. V lost 5 bases and J lost 8; bases outside the gene matches: 2. This CDR3 has 12 residues. Germline V gene lookup returns CDR1 SEHNR and CDR2 FQNEAQ (reference sequence). The CDR3 loop is CASSDRGLGYTF. CDR3 DNA sequence: TGTGCCAGCAGCGACAGGGGGCTGGGCTACACCTTC.

V gene TRBV11-2 combines with J gene TRBJ2-3, with TRBD2 identical over 12 bases. V shed 5 bases and J 4 bases; nucleotides not matched to a gene: 7. There are 16 residues in the CDR3. The germline V gene encodes CDR1 SGHAT and CDR2 FQNNGV. This CDR3 reads CASSLLTSGRADTQYF. CDR3 bases: TGTGCCAGCAGCCTATTGACTAGCGGGAGAGCAGATACGCAGTATTTT.